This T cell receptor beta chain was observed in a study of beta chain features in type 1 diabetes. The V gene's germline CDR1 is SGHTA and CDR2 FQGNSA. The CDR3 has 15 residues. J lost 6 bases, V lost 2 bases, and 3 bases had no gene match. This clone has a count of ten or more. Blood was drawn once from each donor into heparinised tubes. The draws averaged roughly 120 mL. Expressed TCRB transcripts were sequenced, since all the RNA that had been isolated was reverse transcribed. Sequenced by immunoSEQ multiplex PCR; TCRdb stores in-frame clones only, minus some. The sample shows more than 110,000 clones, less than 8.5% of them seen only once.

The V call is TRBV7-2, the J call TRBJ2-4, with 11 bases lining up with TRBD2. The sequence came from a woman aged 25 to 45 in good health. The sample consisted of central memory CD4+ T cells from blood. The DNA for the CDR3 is TGTGCCAGCAGCTTATACGGGACTAGCGGAAACATTCAGTACTTC. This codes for CASSLYGTSGNIQYF. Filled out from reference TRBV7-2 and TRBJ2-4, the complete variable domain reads GAGVSQSPSNKVTEKGKDVELRCDPISGHTALYWYRQSLGQGLEFLIYFQGNSAPDKSGLPSDRFSAERTGGSVSTLTIQRTQQEDSAVYLCASSLYGTSGNIQYFGAGTRLSVL.